This TCR beta chain came from a study of cytomegalovirus exposure and HLA in healthy donors. The overall study: A subsequent analysis stated that the 100 to 150 validation repertoires were run on the same platform as the roughly 670 first-cohort repertoires. Study-wide findings and caveats: Researchers reported that a few CMV-associated chains were confirmed in vitro as CMV antigen-specific. The study flagged roughly 160 TCR beta chains as cytomegalovirus-associated.

Comment on this clone: Antigen: not known.

Profiled with immunoSEQ multiplex PCR; TCRdb holds only in-frame clones, not every one. The sample includes 250,000 to 350,000 clones, approximately 90% of them seen just once. After removal of 6 bases from V and 6 bases from J, the junction contained 5 bases not matched to a gene. Germline assignment: CDR1 SGHRS and CDR2 YFSETQ. This CDR3 is built from 13 residues. This chain links TRBV5-1 with TRBJ1-1; 10 positions match TRBD1. This receptor was identified in a young woman in good health and CMV-seronegative. Input material: PBMCs. CDR3 nucleotide sequence: TGCGCCAGCACCTGGGACAGGGGTTCTGAAGCTTTCTTT. Translated: CASTWDRGSEAFF. The full variable domain, rest sourced from reference TRBV5-1 and TRBJ1-1, is KAGVTQTPRYLIKTRGQQVTLSCSPISGHRSVSWYQQTPGQGLQFLFEYFSETQRNKGNFPGRFSGRQFSNSRSEMNVSTLELGDSALYLCASTWDRGSEAFFGQGTRLTVV.